The following is a TCR beta chain sequence with its context. What it recognizes is unknown. Using its own MiXCR run on the reads, TCRdb lists one record per CDR3 protein. The data contain about 530,000 distinct CDR3 sequences, about 26% of them singletons. The data originate from a study of T cell repertoires in cytomegalovirus infection. Study overall: Shared public TCR beta signatures pointed to both CMV infection and a matching HLA type. Study-level findings and limits: Accumulated public TCR beta family frequency recognized individuals carrying CMV together with the relevant HLA. CMV-specific TCR beta clonotypes restricted by HLA-C dominated the ex vivo response.

The TCR was taken from a human donor in good health (CMV status not recorded). Some clones in this sample may be carry-over from other donors' samples. Sequencing was performed on PBMCs.

The CDR3 protein is CASSLEAKTEAFF. The CDR3 nucleotides read TGTGCCAGCAGCTTAGAAGCGAAGACTGAAGCTTTCTTT. This chain uses TRBV7-2 with TRBJ1-1; D ambiguous. V gave up 1 base and J gave up 5 bases, with 8 bases separating them. The germline V gene has CDR1 SGHTA and CDR2 FQGNSA. CDR3 size: 13 residues.